This T cell receptor beta chain was obtained from a study of control samples from healthy donors and cancer patients. The CDR3 has 13 amino acids. CDR1 SNHLY and CDR2 FYNNEI come from the germline V gene. Trimming removed 5 bases from V and 7 bases from J; junction bases left unmatched: 6. Profiled with immunoSEQ multiplex PCR; TCRdb holds only in-frame clones, not every one. This sample has roughly 160,000 clones, with 96% found just once. The TCR was taken from a woman aged 30 to 39 in good health. Input material: blood. V gene TRBV2 combines with J gene TRBJ1-1; 8 bases are shared with TRBD1. The CDR3 loop reads CASSLNRGIEAFF. CDR3 nucleotides: TGTGCCAGCAGTCTGAACAGGGGGATTGAAGCTTTCTTT.